This is a list of T cell receptor beta chains from one sample in a study of T cells in Graves' hyperthyroidism and ophthalmopathy. TCRdb used MiXCR to reprocess the multiplex PCR reads, holding one entry per CDR3 protein. This table has some 270,000 distinct CDR3 sequences, roughly 14% appearing once. The sequenced sample consisted of blood. These receptors originate from a woman aged 30 to 39 with Graves' hyperthyroidism that later progressed to Graves' ophthalmopathy. CDR3s include the opening cysteine and the closing phenylalanine or tryptophan. D genes are given only for firm matches. A row's size may be missing; if present it is once, few, many or a size class.

V: TRBV7-9; size: -; D: -; J: TRBJ1-4; CDR3: CASSLNPAMGEKLFF; DNA: TGTGCCAGCAGCTTAAACCCTGCTATGGGAGAAAAACTGTTTTTT
V: TRBV7-9; size: many; D: -; J: TRBJ2-7; CDR3: CASSGDIYEQYF; DNA: TGTGCCAGCAGCGGGGACATTTACGAGCAGTACTTC
V: TRBV30; size: few; D: -; J: TRBJ2-7; CDR3: CACLRRAAYEQYF; DNA: TGTGCCTGCTTGAGGCGGGCAGCCTACGAGCAGTACTTC
V: TRBV3-1; size: many; D: -; J: TRBJ2-2; CDR3: CASSQEQGSLAGELFF; DNA: TGTGCCAGCAGCCAAGAACAGGGAAGCCTTGCGGGGGAGCTGTTTTTT
V: TRBV20-1; size: many; D: -; J: TRBJ2-5; CDR3: CSALTLIGETQYF; DNA: TGCAGTGCTTTGACTCTTATAGGGGAGACCCAGTACTTC
V: TRBV28; size: many; D: TRBD2; J: TRBJ2-5; CDR3: CASSESRGGETQYF; DNA: TGTGCCAGCAGCGAGAGTCGGGGGGGAGAGACCCAGTACTTC
V: TRBV5-5; size: few; D: TRBD1; J: TRBJ2-5; CDR3: CASSNIPGQGKETQYF; DNA: TGTGCCAGCAGCAACATACCGGGACAGGGAAAAGAGACCCAGTACTTC
V: TRBV6-1; size: -; D: -; J: TRBJ1-1; CDR3: CANSERDTEAFF; DNA: TGTGCCAACAGTGAAAGGGACACTGAAGCTTTCTTT
V: TRBV7-2; size: many; D: -; J: TRBJ2-5; CDR3: CASSRIGGLETQYF; DNA: TGTGCCAGCAGCCGCATCGGGGGCCTAGAGACCCAGTACTTC
V: TRBV7-2; size: many; D: -; J: TRBJ1-4; CDR3: CASSLGGAGGEKLFF; DNA: TGTGCCAGCAGCTTAGGCGGGGCTGGTGGGGAAAAACTGTTTTTT